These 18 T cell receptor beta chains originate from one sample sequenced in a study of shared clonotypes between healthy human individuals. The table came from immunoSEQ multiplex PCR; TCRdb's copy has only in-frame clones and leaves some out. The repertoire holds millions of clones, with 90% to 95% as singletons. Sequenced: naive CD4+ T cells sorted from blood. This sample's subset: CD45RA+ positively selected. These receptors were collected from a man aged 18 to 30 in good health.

CDR3 in amino acids: CASKNRGWEQYF. The CDR3, as DNA: TGTGCCAGCAAGAATCGGGGGTGGGAGCAGTACTTC. The V and J genes are TRBV2 and TRBJ2-7; D may be TRBD2 (6 bases). The V gene's germline CDR1 is SNHLY and CDR2 FYNNEI. The CDR3 is 12 residues long. The V end lost 7 bases, the J end lost 7 bases, and 14 bases lay between the germline ends.

As DNA, the CDR3 is TGCGCCAGCGGAATCACGGGCCCGGGGGAGACCCAGTACTTC. The encoded protein is CASGITGPGETQYF. The chain joins TRBV5-1 to TRBJ2-5; possibly TRBD2 for D (5 bases). This CDR3 region has 14 residues. V lost 7 bases and J 5 bases, leaving 18 bases between the germline ends. CDR1 SGHRS and CDR2 YFSETQ come from the germline V gene.

The CDR3 spells CASRLAGGSYNEQFF. For the CDR3, the DNA is TGTGCCAGTAGGCTAGCGGGGGGTTCCTACAATGAGCAGTTCTTC. J is TRBJ2-1 and V is TRBV19, with 11 bases matching TRBD2. Losses at the gene ends were 6 bases for V and 1 base for J; bases not matched to a gene: 2. Germline V gene data show CDR1 as LNHDA and CDR2 as SQIVND (reference sequence). The CDR3 loop spans 15 amino acids.

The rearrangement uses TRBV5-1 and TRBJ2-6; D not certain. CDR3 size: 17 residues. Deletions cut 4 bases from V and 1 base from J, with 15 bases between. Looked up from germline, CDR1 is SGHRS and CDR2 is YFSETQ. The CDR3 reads CASSRRKDFSGANVLTF. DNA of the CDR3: TGCGCCAGCAGCCGAAGAAAAGATTTTTCTGGGGCCAACGTCCTGACTTTC.

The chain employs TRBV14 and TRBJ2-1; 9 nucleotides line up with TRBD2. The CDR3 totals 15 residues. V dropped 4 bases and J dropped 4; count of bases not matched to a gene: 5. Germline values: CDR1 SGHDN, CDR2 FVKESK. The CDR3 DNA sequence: TGTGCCAGCAGCCCCTCTAGCGGGATGTACAATGAGCAGTTCTTC. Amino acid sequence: CASSPSSGMYNEQFF.

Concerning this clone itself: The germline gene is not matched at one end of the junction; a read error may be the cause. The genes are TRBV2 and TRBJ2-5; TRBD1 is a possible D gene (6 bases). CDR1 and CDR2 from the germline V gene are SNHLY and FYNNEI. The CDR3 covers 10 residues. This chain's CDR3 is CASIPGVNNF. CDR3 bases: TGTGCCAGCATCCCAGGGGTGAATAACTTC. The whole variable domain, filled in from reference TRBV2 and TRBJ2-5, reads EPEVTQTPSHQVTQMGQEVILRCVPISNHLYFYWYRQILGQKVEFLVSFYNNEISEKSEIFDDQFSVERPDGSNFTLKIRSTKLEDSAMYFCASIPGVNNFGPGTRLLVL.

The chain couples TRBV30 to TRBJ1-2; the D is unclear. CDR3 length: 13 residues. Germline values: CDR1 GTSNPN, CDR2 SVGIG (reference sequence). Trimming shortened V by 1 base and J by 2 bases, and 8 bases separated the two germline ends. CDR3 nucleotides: TGTGCCTGGAGTGAAATAGGGAACTATGGCTACACCTTC. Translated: CAWSEIGNYGYTF.

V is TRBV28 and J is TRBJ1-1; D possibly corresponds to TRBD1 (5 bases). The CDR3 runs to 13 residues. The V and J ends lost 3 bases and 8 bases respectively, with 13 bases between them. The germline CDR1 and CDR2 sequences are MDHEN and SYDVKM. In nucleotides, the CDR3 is TGTGCCAGCAGTTTCTTTCGGAGGGGCGAAGCTTTCTTT. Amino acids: CASSFFRRGEAFF.

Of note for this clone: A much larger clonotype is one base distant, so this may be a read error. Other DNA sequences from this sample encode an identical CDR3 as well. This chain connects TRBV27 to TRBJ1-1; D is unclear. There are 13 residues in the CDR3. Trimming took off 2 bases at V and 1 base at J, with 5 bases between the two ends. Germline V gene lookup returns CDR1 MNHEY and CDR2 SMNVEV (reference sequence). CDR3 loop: CASSLVGNTEAFF. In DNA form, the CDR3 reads TGTGCCAGCAGTTTAGTTGGGAACACTGAAGCTTTCTTT.

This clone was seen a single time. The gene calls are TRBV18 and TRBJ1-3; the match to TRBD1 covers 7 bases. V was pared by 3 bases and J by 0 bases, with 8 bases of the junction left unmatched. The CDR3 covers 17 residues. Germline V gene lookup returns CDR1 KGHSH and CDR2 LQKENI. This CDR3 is CASSPIRGQFSGNTIYF. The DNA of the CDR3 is TGTGCCAGCTCACCCATCCGGGGACAGTTCTCTGGAAACACCATATATTTT.

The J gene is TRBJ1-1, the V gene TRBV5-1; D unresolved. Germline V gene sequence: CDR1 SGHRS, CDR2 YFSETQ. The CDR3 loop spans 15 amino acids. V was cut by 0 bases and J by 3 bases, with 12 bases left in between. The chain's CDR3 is CASSLAGLWDTEAFF. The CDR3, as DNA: TGCGCCAGCAGCTTGGCCGGACTTTGGGACACTGAAGCTTTCTTT.

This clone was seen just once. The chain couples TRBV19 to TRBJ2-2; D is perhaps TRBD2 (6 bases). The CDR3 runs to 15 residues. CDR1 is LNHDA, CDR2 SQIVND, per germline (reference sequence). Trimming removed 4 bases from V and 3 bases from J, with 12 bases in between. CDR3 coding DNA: TGTGCCAGTAGTACCGGGACTTTAGACACCGGGGAGCTGTTTTTT. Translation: CASSTGTLDTGELFF.

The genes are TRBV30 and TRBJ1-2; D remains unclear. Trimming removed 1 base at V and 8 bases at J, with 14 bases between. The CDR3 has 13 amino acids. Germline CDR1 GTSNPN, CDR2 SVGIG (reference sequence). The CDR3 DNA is TGTGCCTGGAGTGACCGGAGGTTTGGGGGCTACACCTTC. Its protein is CAWSDRRFGGYTF.

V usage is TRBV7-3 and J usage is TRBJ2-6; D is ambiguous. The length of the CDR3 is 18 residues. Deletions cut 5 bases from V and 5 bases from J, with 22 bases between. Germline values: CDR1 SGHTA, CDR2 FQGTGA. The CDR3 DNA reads TGTGCCAGCAGCCACACAACACGCTTACAAAGTCGGGCCAACGTCCTGACTTTC. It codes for CASSHTTRLQSRANVLTF.

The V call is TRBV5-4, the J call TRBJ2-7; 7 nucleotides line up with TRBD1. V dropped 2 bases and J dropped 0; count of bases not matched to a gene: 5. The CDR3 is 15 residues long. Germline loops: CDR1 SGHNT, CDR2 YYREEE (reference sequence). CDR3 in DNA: TGTGCCAGCAGCTTAACAGGGGCTCTCTCCTACGAGCAGTACTTC. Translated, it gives CASSLTGALSYEQYF.

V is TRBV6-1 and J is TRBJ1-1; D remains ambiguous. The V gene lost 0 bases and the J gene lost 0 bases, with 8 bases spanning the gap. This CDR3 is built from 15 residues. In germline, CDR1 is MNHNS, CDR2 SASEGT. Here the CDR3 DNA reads TGTGCCAGCAGTGAAGCGGCAGGCCTGAACACTGAAGCTTTCTTT. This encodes CASSEAAGLNTEAFF.

The CDR3 DNA follows: TGTGCCAGCAGCCCCGCCGGGGAGACCCAGTACTTC. This gives the protein CASSPAGETQYF. The chain links TRBV7-2 to TRBJ2-5, with D unclear. With 5 bases removed from V and 5 bases from J, the gap between germline ends came to 9 bases. CDR1 is SGHTA and CDR2 is FQGNSA in the germline V gene. CDR3 size: 12 residues.

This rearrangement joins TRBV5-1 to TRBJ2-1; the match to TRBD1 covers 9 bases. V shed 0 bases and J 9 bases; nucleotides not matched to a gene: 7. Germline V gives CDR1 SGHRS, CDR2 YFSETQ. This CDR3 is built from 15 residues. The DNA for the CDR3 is TGCGCCAGCAGCTTGGGGGACAGGGATCGTGGTGAGCAGTTCTTC. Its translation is CASSLGDRDRGEQFF.